The 13 T cell receptor beta chains in this list originate from one sample, sequenced in a study of type 1 and type 2 diabetes patients. Genomic DNA was the PCR template. Amplification of the beta chain CDR3 used 30 forward and 13 reverse multiplex primers. MiXCR, applied by TCRdb to the multiplex PCR reads, yields one record per CDR3 protein. The data hold 250,000 to 300,000 distinct CDR3 sequences, with approximately 45% observed a single time. Sequencing input: peripheral blood mononuclear cells (PBMCs). These receptor sequences come from a man between 18 and 35 years old with type 2 diabetes.

This clonotype was counted once. The J gene is TRBJ2-3, the V gene TRBV6-6; 8 nucleotides match TRBD2. The CDR3 is 14 amino acids. Germline loops: CDR1 MNHNY, CDR2 SVGAGI (reference sequence). V was clipped by 4 bases and J by 4 bases; unmatched bases: 4. The CDR3 coding sequence is TGTGCCAGCAGTTTCGCGGGGGGCCCAGATACGCAGTATTTT. It translates to CASSFAGGPDTQYF.

This clonotype was observed a handful of times. The rearrangement joins TRBV28 to TRBJ1-2, with TRBD1 as a possible D gene (5 bases). CDR1 and CDR2 from the germline V gene are MDHEN and SYDVKM. This CDR3 spans 14 amino acids. Deletions cut 7 bases from V and 8 bases from J, with 20 bases between. CDR3 loop: CASNIGRQGWGYTF. Here the CDR3 DNA reads TGTGCCAGCAATATCGGCCGGCAGGGATGGGGCTACACCTTC.

On this clonotype itself: A much larger clone lies one base from this, so it may be a read error. The chain uses TRBV19 and TRBJ2-2; perhaps TRBD1 as D (5 bases). This CDR3 contains 11 residues. Germline V lookup: CDR1 LNHDA, CDR2 SQIVND (reference sequence). The germline V and J ends were trimmed by 11 bases and 2 bases, with 6 bases remaining between them. CDR3 bases: TGTGCCTGGGGCAACACCGGGGAGCTGTTTTTT. It translates to CAWGNTGELFF. The whole variable domain, remainder taken from reference TRBV19 and TRBJ2-2, is DGGITQSPKYLFRKEGQNVTLSCEQNLNHDAMYWYRQDPGQGLRLIYYSQIVNDFQKGDIAEGYSVSREKKESFPLTVTSAQKNPTAFYLCAWGNTGELFFGEGSRLTVL.

The rearrangement links TRBV6-1 to TRBJ1-2; no firm D call. CDR1 is MNHNS and CDR2 is SASEGT in the germline V gene. Trimming left V 6 bases short and J 8 bases short, with 16 bases between. The CDR3 loop spans 13 amino acids. CDR3 coding DNA: TGTGCCAGCAGCCGTCAGGACCCCTGGGGCTACACCTTC. This sequence encodes CASSRQDPWGYTF.

The rearrangement joins TRBV4-1 to TRBJ1-1; 8 bases line up with TRBD1. The trim removed 4 bases at V and 3 bases at J, leaving 10 bases unmatched. CDR1 is MGHRA, CDR2 YSYEKL, per germline. The CDR3 runs 16 residues. CDR3 bases: TGCGCCAGCAGCCTACAGGGGGATGGTTGGGACACTGAAGCTTTCTTT. Translated, it gives CASSLQGDGWDTEAFF.

The genes are TRBV9 and TRBJ1-6; D remains ambiguous. Trimming left V 1 base short and J 7 bases short, with 9 bases between. CDR3 length equals 14 residues. Germline-derived CDR1 and CDR2 are SGDLS and YYNGEE. The CDR3 sequence: CASSVKPANSPLHF. DNA of the CDR3: TGTGCCAGCAGCGTAAAGCCAGCCAATTCACCCCTCCACTTT. The full variable domain, in which reference TRBV9 and TRBJ1-6 provide the parts outside the CDR3, is DSGVTQTPKHLITATGQRVTLRCSPRSGDLSVYWYQQSLDQGLQFLIQYYNGEERAKGNILERFSAQQFPDLHSELNLSSLELGDSALYFCASSVKPANSPLHFGNGTRLTVT.

This rearrangement joins TRBV19 to TRBJ2-7; a weak D match, TRBD2 (6 bases). From germline, CDR1 is LNHDA and CDR2 SQIVND (reference sequence). This CDR3 is 15 amino acids long. Trimming removed 1 base from V and 2 bases from J, with 12 bases in between. The CDR3 coding sequence is TGTGCCAGTAGTATAGGAGTAGGAGGGCCCTACGAGCAGTACTTC. It translates to CASSIGVGGPYEQYF.

This clonotype was seen repeatedly, ten times or more. The chain joins TRBV27 to TRBJ2-3, with a weak D call TRBD2 (6 bases). Germline values: CDR1 MNHEY, CDR2 SMNVEV (reference sequence). This CDR3 has 13 amino acids. V was trimmed by 3 bases and J by 6 bases, leaving 10 bases between them. CDR3 in amino acids: CASSLGGSDTQYF. Written as DNA, the CDR3 is TGTGCCAGCAGTTTGGGGGGTTCCGATACGCAGTATTTT.

This clonotype has more than one count but fewer than ten. CDR3 loop: CASSPRTGHNSPLHF. The CDR3 nucleotides read TGTGCCAGCAGCCCGAGGACAGGGCATAATTCACCCCTCCACTTT. The chain links TRBV27 to TRBJ1-6; TRBD1 matches at 8 bases. The junction had 6 bases not matched to a gene; V was cut back by 6 bases and J by 5 bases. This CDR3 is 15 amino acids long. The germline V gene encodes CDR1 MNHEY and CDR2 SMNVEV (reference sequence).

The V gene is TRBV19, the J gene TRBJ1-1, with D possibly TRBD1 on 5 matching bases. V was trimmed by 3 bases and J by 0 bases, leaving 14 bases between them. Per germline, CDR1 LNHDA and CDR2 SQIVND (reference sequence). CDR3 length: 16 residues. The CDR3 region is CASSINRGTVNTEAFF. CDR3 coding DNA: TGTGCCAGTAGTATCAACCGCGGGACGGTGAACACTGAAGCTTTCTTT.

The rearrangement uses TRBV9 and TRBJ1-2; 9 bases are a match to TRBD1. Per germline, CDR1 SGDLS and CDR2 YYNGEE. V lost 5 bases, J lost 8 bases, and 4 bases stayed unmatched. The CDR3 is 12 amino acids. CDR3 amino acids: CASRGQGGGYTF. CDR3 nucleotides: TGTGCCAGCAGGGGACAGGGCGGCGGCTACACCTTC. Supplemented by reference TRBV9 and TRBJ1-2, the full variable domain reads DSGVTQTPKHLITATGQRVTLRCSPRSGDLSVYWYQQSLDQGLQFLIQYYNGEERAKGNILERFSAQQFPDLHSELNLSSLELGDSALYFCASRGQGGGYTFGSGTRLTVV.

The chain links TRBV5-6 to TRBJ2-6; no clear D gene. Trimming stripped 3 bases from V and 0 bases from J, with 10 bases between. CDR1 SGHDT and CDR2 YYEEEE come from the germline V gene. CDR3 length: 16 residues. The CDR3 bases are TGTGCCAGCAGCTGGGTGGTTGGCTCTGGGGCCAACGTCCTGACTTTC. Residues: CASSWVVGSGANVLTF.

The V and J genes are TRBV20-1 and TRBJ1-6; unclear D gene. V shed 0 bases and J shed 5 bases, with 11 bases lying between them. Germline-derived CDR1 and CDR2 are DFQATT and SNEGSKA (reference sequence). The CDR3 is 15 residues long. The CDR3 spells CSARDRRHHNSPLHF. The DNA of the CDR3 is TGCAGTGCTAGAGATCGGAGACACCATAATTCACCCCTCCACTTT.